The entry below describes one TCR beta chain. Its antigen is currently not known. One base away there is no much larger clone; base qualities are not given. The data stem from a study of T cell responses to AZD1222 COVID-19 vaccine (dated by TCRdb to about 2021). Broadly, across the study: AZD1222 recipients given second doses at about 4 weeks or at about 12 weeks were pooled, since spike-specific TCR depth and breadth were not found to differ between the two schedules. A total of 230 to 250 trial participants underwent TCR sequencing, of whom 207 received two doses of AZD1222 and approximately 25 received two doses of the MenACWY control vaccine. Trial participants were enrolled into age subgroups of 18-55, 56-69 and 70-plus years, which contained around 150, 28 and 57 TCR-sequenced participants, respectively.

Interpreted using the paper, the time point label stands for: baseline before first vaccination. Vaccinee samples came from UK trials COV001 and COV002, including a single-blind randomized controlled phase 2/3 trial of AZD1222 (ChAdOx1 nCoV-19) in healthy adults. For TCRbeta chain sequencing, PBMC samples were collected from trial participants at day 0 and at day 28 after the second dose. The CDR3 regions of human TCRbeta chains were analyzed by immunosequencing. In the authors' own workflow: TCRs in the repertoires were matched against a reference library of SARS-CoV-2-specific TCRs that had been generated with the MIRA antigen-specificity platform. Breadth was defined as the fraction of unique TCRs that were SARS-CoV-2-associated, and depth was defined as the fraction of total T cells that were SARS-CoV-2-associated. Using the MIRA data, every spike-specific TCR was mapped to the spike region that the TCR reacted to and assigned to either a CD4 or a CD8 class. Log10-transformed breadth and depth values were compared by one-way ANOVA with Sidak's multiple comparisons tests. Not all clones reach the TCRdb copy of this immuneACCESS table, which keeps in-frame sequences only. Checked studies attribute under half of the gap to unresolved V genes and leave the rest unexplained. That table gives V, J and clone size, and the DNA gave D and trimming. In this sample the table shows around 160,000 clones, 93% of which occur a single time. The biggest ten clones account for under 2% of the sample.

At the junction V is shortened by 4 bases and J by 4 bases; bases outside the gene matches: 14. Based on the germline V gene, the CDR1 and CDR2 sequences are SGHRS and YFSETQ. CDR3 length: 18 amino acids, cysteine to phenylalanine. The read is trimmed to its CDR3 DNA, 54 bases read in frame from base 1. Points the paper makes about the study in general: Most participants were white British and females outnumbered males, and the authors suggested that clonal diversity may have been underestimated. Conclusions about previously exposed vaccinees are limited, since just six AZD1222 recipients were seropositive for SARS-CoV-2 at baseline. Spike-specific TCR breadth and depth rose significantly after two AZD1222 doses compared with day 0 and with MenACWY recipients. Nearly half of unique spike-specific TCRs reportedly recognized epitopes outside regions mutated in the B.1.351 and B.1.1.7 variants. The vaccine-associated CD4 TCRs covered the entire spike protein, and the dominant responses fell in regions 160-218 and 743-854. Because no samples from the day 14 peak response were available, repertoires could be characterized only after the peak T cell response. In the small 56-69-year group, the increase in depth fell short of significance, most likely because of low power.

Sample: peripheral blood, taken on day 0 of AZD1222 vaccination. The chain is assembled from TRBV5-1 and TRBJ2-6, with 7 bases aligning to TRBD2. The receptor was derived from an adult in good health. The CDR3 region: CASSPMIRGGMGANVLTF. The DNA sequence follows: TGCGCCAGCAGCCCGATGATCCGGGGAGGGATGGGGGCCAACGTCCTGACTTTC.